Below, 9 T cell receptor beta chains from the same sample are listed, as sequenced in a study of cytomegalovirus exposure and HLA in healthy donors. It was with 60 Vbeta and 13 Jbeta primers that the PCR ran. The assay was immunoSEQ multiplex PCR, and TCRdb's table has in-frame clones only and misses some. The sample carries more than 100,000 clones, 50% to 75% recorded once. What was sequenced was PBMCs. The origin of the receptors is a woman aged 40 to 50 in good health and CMV-seropositive.

This clone was seen a few times. V usage is TRBV11-2 and J usage is TRBJ2-7, with 13 nucleotides matching TRBD2. Losses at the gene ends were 11 bases for V and 0 bases for J; bases not matched to a gene: 13. Per the germline V gene, CDR1 is SGHAT and CDR2 is FQNNGV. This CDR3 has 17 residues. This chain's CDR3 is CASQAGLAGSSSYEQYF. CDR3 nucleotide sequence: TGTGCCTCTCAGGCGGGACTAGCGGGATCGAGCTCCTACGAGCAGTACTTC.

This clone has only a few counts. The chain is built from TRBV4-1 and TRBJ1-1; D is uncertain. Trimming took 2 bases from V and 9 from J, leaving 19 bases between them. Germline V gives CDR1 MGHRA, CDR2 YSYEKL. The CDR3 runs 15 residues. The CDR3 sequence is CASSQHFENSRKAFF. The CDR3 DNA reads TGCGCCAGCAGCCAACACTTCGAGAACTCGAGGAAAGCTTTCTTT.

The chain is built from TRBV11-2 and TRBJ2-7; TRBD1 agrees at 8 bases. Germline loops: CDR1 SGHAT, CDR2 FQNNGV. V shed 4 bases, J shed 2 bases, and the junction held 7 bases outside the gene matches. This CDR3 has 15 residues. The CDR3 coding sequence is TGTGCCAGCAGCTACGGGACAGGCCGAACCTACGAGCAGTACTTC. This codes for CASSYGTGRTYEQYF. The variable domain in full, with the rest retrieved from reference TRBV11-2 and TRBJ2-7, is EAGVAQSPRYKIIEKRQSVAFWCNPISGHATLYWYQQILGQGPKLLIQFQNNGVVDDSQLPKDRFSAERLKGVDSTLKIQPAKLEDSAVYLCASSYGTGRTYEQYFGPGTRLTVT.

The chain carries TRBV27 and TRBJ1-1; TRBD1 agrees at 10 bases. The J segment lost 0 bases and the V segment lost 5 bases, leaving 9 bases of the junction unmatched. Germline V gene lookup returns CDR1 MNHEY and CDR2 SMNVEV (reference sequence). CDR3 size: 17 residues. The CDR3 nucleotides read TGTGCCAGCAGTCCCCCGGGACAGGGGCTCATGAACACTGAAGCTTTCTTT. Translation gives CASSPPGQGLMNTEAFF.

The J gene is TRBJ2-2, the V gene TRBV5-1, with 7 bases identical to TRBD1. CDR3 length: 16 residues. J lost 4 bases, V lost 0 bases, and 6 bases had no gene match. The germline V gene encodes CDR1 SGHRS and CDR2 YFSETQ. CDR3 region: CASSLAPGGGTGELFF. CDR3 nucleotides: TGCGCCAGCAGCTTGGCCCCAGGGGGTGGCACCGGGGAGCTGTTTTTT.

Written as DNA, the CDR3 is TGTGCCGGGACGGGACTCTGGAGGACTGAAGCTTTCTTT. Protein: CAGTGLWRTEAFF. The chain employs TRBV30 and TRBJ1-1; a possible D gene is TRBD1 (5 bases). The CDR3 is made up of 13 amino acids. Germline CDR1 reads GTSNPN; CDR2 reads SVGIG (reference sequence). The germline V and J ends were trimmed by 8 bases and 5 bases, with 18 bases remaining between them.

V and J are TRBV28 and TRBJ1-1; TRBD1 agrees at 10 bases. Germline loops: CDR1 MDHEN, CDR2 SYDVKM. The CDR3 consists of 17 residues. Trimming at V came to 2 bases and at J to 5 bases, leaving 11 bases not matched to a gene. The CDR3, as DNA: TGTGCCAGCAGTTTACCCAGACAGGGGGCTAAAAGGACTGAAGCTTTCTTT. This sequence encodes CASSLPRQGAKRTEAFF.

This rearrangement joins TRBV10-3 to TRBJ2-5; no reliable D call. The CDR3 runs to 13 residues. V lost 5 bases and J lost 3, with 10 bases in between. CDR1 is ENHRY and CDR2 is SYGVKD in the germline V gene. The CDR3 region has the DNA TGTGCCATCAGTAACACAACCGAAGAGACCCAGTACTTC. Translating it yields CAISNTTEETQYF.

The V and J genes are TRBV28 and TRBJ1-2; 7 nucleotides agree with TRBD1. Per the germline V gene, CDR1 is MDHEN and CDR2 is SYDVKM. This CDR3 spans 14 amino acids. Trimming removed 7 bases from V and 4 bases from J; junction bases left unmatched: 9. This CDR3 is CASTPLTGPYGYTF. The CDR3 coding sequence is TGTGCCAGCACTCCTCTGACAGGGCCCTATGGCTACACCTTC.